These 32 T cell receptor beta chains came from one sample sequenced in a study of neoadjuvant anti-PD-1 for oral cavity cancer. Libraries were prepared by immunoSEQ multiplex PCR; TCRdb keeps only in-frame clonotypes and omits some of them. This table has 11,000 to 15,000 clones, roughly two thirds appearing once. The sample was PBMCs, taken before nivolumab (anti-PD-1) treatment. Receptors originate from a person between 35 and 79 years old with oral cavity squamous cell carcinoma.

The chain uses TRBV28 and TRBJ1-1; D perhaps matches TRBD1 (5 bases). The V end lost 5 bases, the J end lost 5 bases, and 18 bases lay between the germline ends. CDR1 and CDR2 (germline): MDHEN, SYDVKM. The CDR3 is 15 residues long. CDR3 DNA: TGTGCCAGCAGTCTCCCTCGGGGGATTGGGACTGAAGCTTTCTTT. Translation: CASSLPRGIGTEAFF.

This chain links TRBV19 with TRBJ2-6; D not certain. From germline, CDR1 is LNHDA and CDR2 SQIVND (reference sequence). The CDR3 contains 16 residues. Deletions cut 3 bases from V and 4 bases from J, with 13 bases between. CDR3 nucleotide sequence: TGTGCCAGTAGTATCCCTGGGATTTCCGGGGCCAACGTCCTGACTTTC. Translating it yields CASSIPGISGANVLTF.

This chain connects TRBV5-1 to TRBJ2-5; 9 nucleotides agree with TRBD2. CDR3 length: 16 residues. Germline values: CDR1 SGHRS, CDR2 YFSETQ. After removal of 0 bases from V and 2 bases from J, the junction contained 5 bases not matched to a gene. CDR3 coding DNA: TGCGCCAGCAGCTTGGGACTAGCGGCGGATCAAGAGACCCAGTACTTC. Amino acid sequence: CASSLGLAADQETQYF.

This sequence joins TRBV30 and TRBJ1-1, with D maybe TRBD1 (5 bases). The germline V gene has CDR1 GTSNPN and CDR2 SVGIG (reference sequence). V was trimmed by 4 bases and J by 5 bases, leaving 14 bases between them. The CDR3 totals 13 residues. CDR3 region: CAWTRGRRTEAFF. Written as DNA, the CDR3 is TGTGCCTGGACCCGGGGCCGGAGAACTGAAGCTTTCTTT.

The V gene is TRBV27, the J gene TRBJ2-1, with 7 bases aligning to TRBD2. The germline V gene has CDR1 MNHEY and CDR2 SMNVEV (reference sequence). This CDR3 has 14 residues. Germline trimming cut 3 bases from V and 8 bases from J; bases unmatched to any gene: 7. The DNA for the CDR3 is TGTGCCAGCAGTTTGCAGGGAGGGTTGCATGAGCAGTTCTTC. Translation gives CASSLQGGLHEQFF.

This sequence joins TRBV29-1 and TRBJ1-2, with TRBD1 matching 8 bases. Germline CDR1 is SQVTM and CDR2 is ANQGSEA. The CDR3 totals 12 residues. V shed 7 bases, J shed 6 bases, and the junction held 7 bases outside the gene matches. Written as DNA, the CDR3 is TGCAGCGCCCAGGGGGCTTTTGATGGCTACACCTTC. As protein: CSAQGAFDGYTF.

The CDR3 sequence is CASSLEEGWNQPQHF. The CDR3 bases are TGTGCCAGCAGCTTAGAGGAGGGATGGAATCAGCCCCAGCATTTT. The chain has TRBV7-6 and TRBJ1-5; no clear D. Germline V gene sequence: CDR1 SGHVS, CDR2 FNYEAQ. CDR3 length equals 15 residues. V lost 1 base and J 4 bases, leaving 11 bases between the germline ends.

In its sample, this clone was seen a few times. This chain links TRBV11-2 with TRBJ1-6, with a possible D match to TRBD1 (5 bases). Germline assignment: CDR1 SGHAT and CDR2 FQNNGV. The CDR3 totals 15 residues. V was shortened by 6 bases and J by 7 bases, with 16 bases between the two germline ends. In nucleotides, the CDR3 is TGTGCCAGCAGACCCGGCGAGGGACTCAATTCACCCCTCCACTTT. Translating it yields CASRPGEGLNSPLHF.

This clone has just one count. The chain has TRBV28 and TRBJ1-5; D not resolved. The CDR3 runs 13 residues. The V gene's germline CDR1 is MDHEN and CDR2 SYDVKM. Trimming shortened V by 7 bases and J by 6 bases, and 13 bases separated the two germline ends. CDR3 nucleotides: TGTGCCAGCATCTCGGAGGGAATTCAGCCCCAGCATTTT. Translation: CASISEGIQPQHF.

The V gene is TRBV19, the J gene TRBJ2-1; 8 positions match TRBD1. CDR1 is LNHDA, CDR2 SQIVND, per germline (reference sequence). The CDR3 spans 16 residues. The V gene end was trimmed by 5 bases and the J gene end by 1 base; junction bases not matched to a gene: 7. The CDR3 DNA follows: TGTGCCAGTAGTGAACGGACAGGGACGTCCTACAATGAGCAGTTCTTC. The encoded protein is CASSERTGTSYNEQFF.

The chain uses TRBV4-2 and TRBJ2-3; 8 bases agree with TRBD2. Trimming cost V 5 bases and J 2 bases; bases outside gene matches: 3. Looked up from germline, CDR1 is LGHNA and CDR2 is YNFKEQ. CDR3 size: 14 residues. The CDR3 protein is CASSSTSDTDTQYF. In nucleotides, the CDR3 is TGTGCCAGCAGCTCGACTAGCGACACAGATACGCAGTATTTT.

The J gene is TRBJ2-1, the V gene TRBV4-1, with 12 bases identical to TRBD2. J was trimmed by 2 bases and V by 4 bases; bases with no gene match: 3. Germline V CDR1 and CDR2: MGHRA, YSYEKL. This CDR3 region has 16 residues. The CDR3 spells CASSRLAGATYNEQFF. The CDR3 nucleotides read TGCGCCAGCAGCCGACTAGCGGGAGCTACCTACAATGAGCAGTTCTTC.

This chain uses TRBV4-1 with TRBJ2-5; TRBD1 matches at 10 bases. There are 18 residues in the CDR3. V was pared by 1 base and J by 5 bases, with 13 bases of the junction left unmatched. Germline V gives CDR1 MGHRA, CDR2 YSYEKL. The CDR3 region is CASSQGFGRQGAWETQYF. As DNA, the CDR3 is TGCGCCAGCAGCCAAGGTTTTGGGAGACAGGGGGCATGGGAGACCCAGTACTTC.

The V and J genes are TRBV29-1 and TRBJ1-2; no clear D gene. The CDR3 has 10 amino acids. V lost 7 bases, J lost 6 bases, and 9 bases lay in between. Germline CDR1 is SQVTM and CDR2 is ANQGSEA. The CDR3 is CSGGDHGYTF. CDR3 sequence (DNA): TGCAGCGGTGGGGATCATGGCTACACCTTC.

The genes are TRBV29-1 and TRBJ2-7; a weak D match, TRBD2 (5 bases). Trimming stripped 3 bases from V and 5 bases from J, with 8 bases between. Germline-derived CDR1 and CDR2 are SQVTM and ANQGSEA. The CDR3 contains 11 residues. The CDR3 bases are TGCAGCGTTGATTCGGGGAACGAGCAGTACTTC. This encodes CSVDSGNEQYF.

The chain joins TRBV19 to TRBJ1-2, with D maybe TRBD1 (6 bases). This CDR3 contains 13 residues. Germline V gene sequence: CDR1 LNHDA, CDR2 SQIVND (reference sequence). The ends were cut back, 3 bases at V and 6 bases at J, with 11 bases in the middle. This CDR3 is CASSIRGADGYTF. The CDR3 nucleotides read TGTGCCAGTAGTATTCGGGGGGCGGATGGCTACACCTTC.

The gene calls are TRBV2 and TRBJ2-1, with D maybe TRBD1 (5 bases). This CDR3 is 13 amino acids long. Germline values: CDR1 SNHLY, CDR2 FYNNEI. Trimming left V 6 bases short and J 4 bases short, with 10 bases between. The CDR3 sequence is CASSSQGYNEQFF. CDR3 DNA sequence: TGTGCCAGCAGCTCTCAGGGTTACAATGAGCAGTTCTTC.

V gene TRBV6-1 combines with J gene TRBJ2-1, with D perhaps TRBD2 (5 bases). From germline, CDR1 is MNHNS and CDR2 SASEGT. The CDR3 spans 17 residues. The V end was cut by 2 bases, the J end by 0 bases, with 14 bases between. CDR3 in amino acids: CASSEFEGWSSYNEQFF. CDR3 nucleotide sequence: TGTGCCAGCAGTGAATTCGAGGGCTGGAGCTCCTACAATGAGCAGTTCTTC.

The chain uses TRBV6-1 and TRBJ1-2; 10 bases line up with TRBD1. This CDR3 has 14 amino acids. V dropped 4 bases and J dropped 11; count of bases not matched to a gene: 10. CDR1 MNHNS and CDR2 SASEGT come from the germline V gene. CDR3 nucleotides: TGTGCCAGCAGTGGTCGGACAGGGGGTGGAAGTTACACCTTC. It encodes CASSGRTGGGSYTF.

The genes are TRBV6-6 and TRBJ1-5; D is unclear. The CDR3 is made up of 13 amino acids. V was trimmed by 8 bases and J by 5 bases, leaving 13 bases between them. Germline loops: CDR1 MNHNY, CDR2 SVGAGI (reference sequence). CDR3 residues: CASADTGDQPQHF. CDR3 nucleotide sequence: TGTGCCAGCGCCGACACTGGGGATCAGCCCCAGCATTTT.

This clone was recorded a few times. V and J are TRBV16 and TRBJ1-5, with 8 bases lining up with TRBD1. The CDR3 loop spans 13 amino acids. Germline V gene sequence: CDR1 KGHSY, CDR2 FQNENV. V shed 6 bases and J 7 bases; nucleotides not matched to a gene: 5. The DNA for the CDR3 is TGTGCCAGCAGTTCCGACAGGGGACAGCCCCAGCATTTT. This translates into CASSSDRGQPQHF.

This sequence joins TRBV12-2 and TRBJ2-7. TRBV12-2 is flagged as a pseudogene. The CDR3 consists of 14 residues. Written as DNA, the CDR3 is TGTGCAAGTCGCTTAGACGCCACCACCTACGAGCAGTACTTC. Its protein is CASRLDATTYEQYF.

This chain links TRBV11-2 with TRBJ2-3; a possible D gene is TRBD1 (7 bases). This CDR3 is built from 18 residues. The germline gives CDR1 SGHAT, CDR2 FQNNGV. V was pared by 5 bases and J by 5 bases, with 26 bases between. The DNA of the CDR3 is TGTGCCAGCAGCCTCCGGCCGCCAGGGGGTTTGGGAGGAGATACGCAGTATTTT. It yields the protein CASSLRPPGGLGGDTQYF.

This clone was seen a few times. The rearrangement uses TRBV2 and TRBJ2-3; D might be TRBD2 (5 bases). The CDR3 is 14 residues long. CDR1 and CDR2 from the germline V gene are SNHLY and FYNNEI. V was pared by 7 bases and J by 2 bases, with 13 bases between. In DNA form, the CDR3 reads TGTGCCAGCAAGAGAGCGGCCACCACAGATACGCAGTATTTT. As protein: CASKRAATTDTQYF.

This chain uses TRBV29-1 with TRBJ2-3; D is possibly TRBD2 (5 bases). V was trimmed by 6 bases and J by 8 bases, leaving 21 bases between them. CDR1 is SQVTM and CDR2 is ANQGSEA in the germline V gene. The CDR3 loop spans 14 amino acids. DNA of the CDR3: TGCAGCGTGGACCCGGACTTAAGTGGGGTTACGCAGTATTTT. It encodes CSVDPDLSGVTQYF.

This clone was picked up a small number of times. This sequence joins TRBV14 and TRBJ2-2; 7 nucleotides agree with TRBD2. The CDR3 sequence is 15 residues long. The V gene end was trimmed by 4 bases and the J gene end by 4 bases; junction bases not matched to a gene: 6. CDR1 SGHDN and CDR2 FVKESK come from the germline V gene. As DNA, the CDR3 is TGTGCCAGCAGCCTTGGTGGCGGGAGCACCGGGGAGCTGTTTTTT. Its translation: CASSLGGGSTGELFF.

V gene TRBV7-3 combines with J gene TRBJ2-3; D is undetermined. V was cut by 1 base and J by 2 bases, with 4 bases left in between. The CDR3 consists of 13 residues. Per the germline V gene, CDR1 is SGHTA and CDR2 is FQGTGA. This CDR3 is CASSLSHTDTQYF. The CDR3 DNA sequence: TGTGCCAGCAGCTTAAGCCACACAGATACGCAGTATTTT.

This clone was seen only a few times. V is TRBV6-5 and J is TRBJ1-5; 7 bases are shared with TRBD1. V was pared by 10 bases and J by 4 bases, with 7 bases of the junction left unmatched. Germline V gives CDR1 MNHEY, CDR2 SVGAGI. The CDR3 length is 13 residues. CDR3: CATRGDRNQPQHF. The CDR3 region has the DNA TGTGCCACCCGTGGGGACAGAAATCAGCCCCAGCATTTT.

A few counts support this clone. The V and J genes are TRBV5-1 and TRBJ2-3; TRBD2 is a possible D gene (7 bases). Trimming removed 3 bases at V and 5 bases at J, with 19 bases between. Per the germline V gene, CDR1 is SGHRS and CDR2 is YFSETQ. This CDR3 contains 16 residues. The chain's CDR3 is CASSSRLRGPEDTQYF. CDR3 DNA: TGCGCCAGCAGCTCGCGGCTGCGGGGGCCTGAAGATACGCAGTATTTT.

The gene calls are TRBV10-3 and TRBJ1-1; D may be TRBD1 (6 bases). Per the germline V gene, CDR1 is ENHRY and CDR2 is SYGVKD. This CDR3 is 15 amino acids long. Trimming left V 3 bases short and J 1 base short, with 12 bases between. In DNA form, the CDR3 reads TGTGCCATCAGTGATTCAAGGGGGACGAACACTGAAGCTTTCTTT. It codes for CAISDSRGTNTEAFF.

This chain uses TRBV6-5 with TRBJ1-5; 7 nucleotides agree with TRBD1. V gave up 5 bases and J gave up 11 bases; unmatched junction bases: 9. CDR3 length: 13 amino acids. Germline V gene sequence: CDR1 MNHEY, CDR2 SVGAGI. DNA for the CDR3: TGTGCCAGCAGTAACAGGGGTGTTGCAGCCCAGCATTTT. This sequence encodes CASSNRGVAAQHF.

The rearrangement joins TRBV11-2 to TRBJ2-5; 11 bases map to TRBD2. With 3 bases clipped from V and 5 bases from J, the junction kept 2 bases outside the gene matches. In germline, CDR1 is SGHAT, CDR2 FQNNGV. The CDR3 contains 14 residues. This chain's CDR3 is CASSFSGGGETQYF. CDR3 coding DNA: TGTGCCAGCAGCTTTAGCGGGGGGGGCGAGACCCAGTACTTC.